This T cell receptor beta chain came from a study of blood T cell repertoires in COVID-19. Study-wide context: Samples taken during acute and convalescent COVID-19 were collected in the United States, Italy and Spain. Nucleic acid was either cDNA or gDNA, and it came from T cells, B-cell-depleted T cells, or PBMCs.

The CDR3 has 15 residues. The V gene lost 6 bases and the J gene lost 2 bases, with 14 bases spanning the gap. Germline lookup yields CDR1 SGHTA and CDR2 FQGNSA. In the authors' methods: By means of reference gene primer amplification, nucleated cell counts were estimated. The protocol was immunoSEQ multiplex PCR, while the TCRdb copy is restricted to in-frame clones and leaves out a portion. V, J and clone size reflect that table, while D and trimming were determined from the DNA. The sample records tens of thousands of clones, 83% being singletons. The Seattle patients, enrolled during active infection, were followed longitudinally.

The specimen was peripheral blood. The sequence derives from a man in his fifties or sixties with COVID-19, enrolled during active disease. J is TRBJ2-1 and V is TRBV7-2, with D perhaps TRBD1 (6 bases). The CDR3, as DNA: TGTGCCAGCAGGGATACAGGGCGCACCTACAATGAGCAGTTCTTC. Translated, it gives CASRDTGRTYNEQFF. Drawing the rest from reference TRBV7-2 and TRBJ2-1, the complete variable domain is GAGVSQSPSNKVTEKGKDVELRCDPISGHTALYWYRQSLGQGLEFLIYFQGNSAPDKSGLPSDRFSAERTGGSVSTLTIQRTQQEDSAVYLCASRDTGRTYNEQFFGPGTRLTVL.